This TCR beta chain was obtained from a study of regulatory T cells in long-lasting Graves disease. Whole-study context: Those with persistent Graves' disease had received antithyroid drugs for over 5 years with positive TSH receptor antibodies.

To make TCR beta libraries, researchers used iRepertoire HTBI primers and Arm-PCR of CDR3 regions. TCRdb called the multiplex PCR reads again in MiXCR, with one record for every CDR3 protein. The data show 300,000 to 500,000 distinct CDR3 sequences, about 20% seen once. Indicated time point: persistent/refractory GD, antithyroid drugs over 5 years with positive TRAb. RNA isolated from PBMCs was used to make the TCR library. Patients all came to the study from an endocrinology department in Xi'an, China. With respect to this clonotype: The target antigen is unknown.

In germline, CDR1 is LNHDA, CDR2 SQIVND (reference sequence). The V segment lost 7 bases and the J segment 5 bases; nucleotides outside the gene matches: 7. The CDR3 is 14 amino acids. Notes on the study in general: Comparison showed that persistent patients shared more public clonotypes (around 3,000) than new patients (approximately 930). TRBV28, TRBJ1-2 and TRBJ2-5 emerged as the favored segments in persistent disease.

The rearrangement uses TRBV19 and TRBJ2-2; 7 nucleotides align to TRBD1. This sample comprised peripheral blood mononuclear cells (PBMCs), obtained when the disease was refractory, from a patient treated with antithyroid drugs. This TCR was sampled from a female donor with Graves disease. The CDR3 loop reads CASKGASSTGELFF. The CDR3 DNA reads as TGTGCCAGTAAGGGGGCAAGTTCAACCGGGGAGCTGTTTTTT.